Below are 6 T cell receptor beta chains sequenced from a single sample in a study of early T cells in non-severe SARS-CoV-2 infection. A single record per CDR3 protein comes from TCRdb applying MiXCR to the 5' RACE reads. The sample contains approximately 77,000 distinct CDR3 sequences, approximately 5% of which appear only once. The sequences come from whole blood, collected at baseline. All receptors derive from an adult who was a healthcare worker with PCR-confirmed SARS-CoV-2 infection or an uninfected control (not recorded which).

This clonotype has more than one count but fewer than ten. V usage is TRBV7-2 and J usage is TRBJ2-1, with 12 bases lining up with TRBD2. Trimming at V came to 3 bases and at J to 5 bases, leaving 2 bases not matched to a gene. The CDR3 covers 15 residues. The germline V gene encodes CDR1 SGHTA and CDR2 FQGNSA. CDR3 loop: CASSLTSGSHNEQFF. The CDR3, as DNA: TGTGCCAGCAGCTTGACTAGCGGGAGTCACAATGAGCAGTTCTTC.

This clonotype was seen many times. The CDR3 nucleotides read TGTGCCAGCAGCCTACCTTATGGCTACACCTTC. The encoded protein is CASSLPYGYTF. This chain links TRBV7-9 with TRBJ1-2; no clear D. V shed 5 bases and J shed 5 bases, with 6 bases lying between them. Germline CDR1 is SEHNR and CDR2 is FQNEAQ (reference sequence). This CDR3 spans 11 amino acids. Complete variable domain (other parts from reference TRBV7-9 and TRBJ1-2): DTGVSQNPRHKITKRGQNVTFRCDPISEHNRLYWYRQTLGQGPEFLTYFQNEAQLEKSRLLSDRFSAERPKGSFSTLEIQRTEQGDSAMYLCASSLPYGYTFGSGTRLTVV.

This clonotype showed up many times. J is TRBJ1-4 and V is TRBV20-1, with 8 bases that match TRBD1. V shed 0 bases and J 7 bases; nucleotides not matched to a gene: 4. CDR1 and CDR2 from the germline V gene are DFQATT and SNEGSKA (reference sequence). The CDR3 sequence is 14 residues long. CDR3 region: CSARDATGAEKLFF. CDR3 coding DNA: TGCAGTGCTAGAGATGCGACAGGGGCTGAAAAACTGTTTTTT.

The chain joins TRBV6-5 to TRBJ2-3; 10 bases match TRBD2. The germline gives CDR1 MNHEY, CDR2 SVGAGI. The CDR3 is made up of 16 amino acids. V was pared by 0 bases and J by 10 bases, with 10 bases of the junction left unmatched. The CDR3 spells CASSYSSGRASVSQYF. CDR3 DNA sequence: TGTGCCAGCAGTTACTCGAGCGGGAGGGCCTCAGTTTCGCAGTATTTT.

The chain employs TRBV11-2 and TRBJ2-1, with 11 nucleotides matching TRBD1. With V trimmed by 5 bases and J by 4 bases, 4 bases remained unmatched. The CDR3 covers 15 residues. Germline CDR1 and CDR2: SGHAT and FQNNGV. The CDR3 coding sequence is TGTGCCAGCAGCCCAGGACAGGGGGCTTACAATGAGCAGTTCTTC. This sequence encodes CASSPGQGAYNEQFF.

Ten or more counts support this clonotype. The chain carries TRBV29-1 and TRBJ1-1; no reliable D call. CDR1 is SQVTM, CDR2 ANQGSEA, per germline. Trimming removed 0 bases from V and 2 bases from J, with 7 bases in between. The CDR3 consists of 13 residues. This CDR3 reads CSVEEGSNTEAFF. The DNA of the CDR3 is TGCAGCGTTGAAGAGGGGTCAAACACTGAAGCTTTCTTT.